A selection of T cell receptor beta chains follows, all from one sample in a study of T cells in tuberculosis. Generated by immunoSEQ multiplex PCR, the TCRdb table keeps only in-frame clones and is missing some. The sample comprises about 50,000 clones, more than 90% of which are singletons, and under 1.5% rests with the top ten. The material was PBMCs, obtained at tuberculosis diagnosis. Source of these receptors: an adult with tuberculosis. CDR3s include the opening cysteine and the closing phenylalanine or tryptophan. The D gene is left open where the match is weak. Part of the rows lack a size; the others show once, few, many or a class for expanded clones.

TRBD2,TRBV5-1,NA,TRBJ2-3,CASRGSGRALDTQYF,TGCGCCAGCAGGGGAAGCGGGAGGGCCTTAGATACGCAGTATTTT
TRBD2,TRBV5-1,NA,TRBJ2-1,CASSVVVAGANEQFF,TGCGCCAGCAGCGTGGTTGTAGCGGGAGCCAATGAGCAGTTCTTC
TRBD1,TRBV5-4,NA,TRBJ1-2,CASSLEGGTANYGYTF,TGTGCCAGCAGCTTGGAAGGTGGGACAGCTAACTATGGCTACACCTTC
NA,TRBV4-2,NA,TRBJ1-2,CASSQDLGQAYGYTF,TGTGCCAGCAGCCAAGATTTAGGCCAGGCTTATGGCTACACCTTC
NA,TRBV28,NA,TRBJ1-1,CASSLEGWNTEAFF,TGTGCCAGCAGTTTGGAGGGTTGGAACACTGAAGCTTTCTTT
TRBD1,TRBV2,NA,TRBJ1-4,CASSDWTGTTNEKLFF,TGTGCCAGCAGTGACTGGACAGGGACGACTAATGAAAAACTGTTTTTT
TRBD1,TRBV30,NA,TRBJ1-1,CAWRGQSSEAFF,TGTGCCTGGAGGGGACAGAGCTCTGAAGCTTTCTTT
TRBD2,TRBV9,NA,TRBJ2-3,CASSVGAEGLAGVSDTQYF,TGTGCCAGCAGCGTAGGGGCAGAGGGACTAGCGGGAGTATCAGATACGCAGTATTTT
NA,TRBV2,NA,TRBJ1-2,CASSENLNYGYTF,TGTGCCAGCAGTGAGAACTTAAACTATGGCTACACCTTC
NA,TRBV2,NA,TRBJ1-5,CASSDRGGNQPQHF,TGTGCCAGCAGTGACAGGGGTGGCAATCAGCCCCAGCATTTT
NA,TRBV6-6,NA,TRBJ2-7,CASSYDGARSYEQYF,TGTGCCAGCAGTTACGATGGGGCGCGGTCCTACGAGCAGTACTTC
TRBD1,TRBV19,NA,TRBJ1-2,CASSPGQGKGYGYTF,TGTGCCAGTAGTCCGGGACAGGGCAAAGGTTATGGCTACACCTTC
TRBD1,TRBV29-1,NA,TRBJ2-2,CSVGTGGRTGELFF,TGCAGCGTTGGAACAGGGGGGAGAACCGGGGAGCTGTTTTTT
TRBD2,TRBV7-2,once,TRBJ2-1,CASSLGTSGTNEQFF,TGTGCCAGCAGCTTGGGGACTAGCGGTACAAATGAGCAGTTCTTC
TRBD2,TRBV25-1,NA,TRBJ2-3,CASSARTSGRAETDTQYF,TGTGCCAGCAGCGCTAGGACTAGCGGGAGGGCGGAGACAGATACGCAGTATTTT
NA,TRBV15,NA,TRBJ2-7,CATSRDWAADYEQYF,TGTGCCACCAGCAGAGATTGGGCAGCGGACTACGAGCAGTACTTC
TRBD2,TRBV2,NA,TRBJ2-5,CASLQRDVRRETQYF,TGTGCCAGCCTACAGCGGGATGTCCGTCGAGAGACCCAGTACTTC
NA,TRBV6-1,few,TRBJ2-2,CASTRAGGTVELFF,TGTGCCAGCACCCGGGCTGGGGGGACGGTGGAGCTGTTTTTT
NA,TRBV6-5,NA,TRBJ1-1,CASSYSGGLIAEAFF,TGTGCCAGCAGTTACTCGGGGGGTCTAATTGCTGAAGCTTTCTTT
TRBD1,TRBV13,NA,TRBJ1-1,CASSLRQGRGNTEAFF,TGTGCCAGCAGCCTTCGACAGGGCAGAGGGAACACTGAAGCTTTCTTT
TRBD2,TRBV9,NA,TRBJ2-1,CASSEGALAGVSHEQFF,TGTGCCAGCAGCGAAGGGGCCTTAGCGGGAGTCTCCCATGAGCAGTTCTTC
TRBD1,TRBV6-1,NA,TRBJ2-7,CASRGTGQGSVEQYF,TGTGCCAGCAGGGGAACCGGACAGGGCAGCGTCGAGCAGTACTTC
TRBD1,TRBV18,NA,TRBJ1-5,CASSPSGQGVSNQPQHF,TGTGCCAGCTCACCATCCGGACAGGGTGTAAGCAATCAGCCCCAGCATTTT
NA,TRBV6-5,NA,TRBJ1-2,CASSSAWDKFNYGYTF,TGTGCCAGCAGTTCGGCATGGGACAAATTTAACTATGGCTACACCTTC
NA,TRBV11-3,NA,TRBJ2-3,CASSYGQGTQYF,TGTGCCAGCAGCTATGGGCAAGGTACGCAGTATTTT
TRBD1,TRBV6-5,NA,TRBJ2-2,CASSPGTGFTGELFF,TGTGCCAGCAGCCCCGGGACAGGTTTCACCGGGGAGCTGTTTTTT
TRBD2,TRBV6-1,NA,TRBJ2-2,CASSEAIAGSTGELFF,TGTGCCAGCAGTGAAGCAATAGCGGGCTCCACCGGGGAGCTGTTTTTT
NA,TRBV7-9,NA,TRBJ2-1,CASSPRTVSSYNEQFF,TGTGCCAGCAGCCCCAGGACAGTCAGCTCCTACAATGAGCAGTTCTTC